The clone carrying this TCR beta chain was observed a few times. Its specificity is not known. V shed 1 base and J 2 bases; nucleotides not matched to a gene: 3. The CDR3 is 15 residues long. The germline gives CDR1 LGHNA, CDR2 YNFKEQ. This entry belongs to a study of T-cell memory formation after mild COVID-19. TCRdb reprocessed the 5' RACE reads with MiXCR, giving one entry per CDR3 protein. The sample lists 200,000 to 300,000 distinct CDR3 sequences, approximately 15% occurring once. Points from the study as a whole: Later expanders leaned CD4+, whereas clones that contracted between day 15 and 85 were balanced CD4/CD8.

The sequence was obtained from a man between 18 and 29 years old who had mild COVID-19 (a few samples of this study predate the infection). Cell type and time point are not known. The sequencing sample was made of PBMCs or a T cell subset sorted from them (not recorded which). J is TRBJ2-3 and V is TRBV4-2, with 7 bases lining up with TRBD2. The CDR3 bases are TGTGCCAGCAGCCAAGGGGCGGGGGACACAGATACGCAGTATTTT. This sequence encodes CASSQGAGDTDTQYF.